This T cell receptor (beta chain) was identified in a study of response to subunit inactivated influenza vaccine. Study-level results: The authors offered the suggestion that each seasonal influenza vaccination recruits few new T cells.

Each CDR3 protein gets one entry after TCRdb re-called the RT-PCR reads with MiXCR. The sample records approximately 570,000 distinct CDR3 sequences, approximately 7.7% being singletons. A remark on this clonotype: The antigen remains unidentified.

The V end was cut by 5 bases, the J end by 11 bases, with 10 bases between. This CDR3 is 11 amino acids long. The germline CDR1 and CDR2 sequences are MDHEN and SYDVKM. This TCR was sampled from a man between 50 and 75 years old who received an inactivated influenza vaccine. V is TRBV28 and J is TRBJ1-5; no reliable D call. The sample in question was PBMCs from blood, obtained about 24 months after vaccination. The CDR3 reads CASSLLGTQHF. CDR3 DNA sequence: TGTGCCAGCAGTCTACTGGGTACCCAGCATTTT.